Listed below are T cell receptor beta chains from one sample, sequenced in a study of T cell changes during pregnancy in multiple sclerosis. Data came from immunoSEQ multiplex PCR; TCRdb stores just in-frame clones and leaves some out. The sample includes about 40,000 clones, about 90% seen only once; the top ten take less than 0.8%. Specimen: CD4+ T cells from peripheral blood mononuclear cells, collected in the third trimester of pregnancy. These receptors all come from a female donor with multiple sclerosis, enrolled in a pregnancy study. Each CDR3 is given with its conserved first and last residue. The order of the fields is V gene, J gene, D gene, CDR3 DNA, CDR3 protein. D genes are given only for firm matches.

V: TRBV6-5; J: TRBJ1-2; D: TRBD1; DNA: TGTGCCAGCAGTTTAAGCGGGACAGGGATCTCTGGCTACACCTTC; CDR3: CASSLSGTGISGYTF
V: TRBV2; J: TRBJ2-2; D: TRBD2; DNA: TGTGCCAGCAGTGATTCCTCCCTAGCGGGAGTCCCCGGGGAGCTGTTTTTT; CDR3: CASSDSSLAGVPGELFF
V: TRBV30; J: TRBJ2-2; D: TRBD1; DNA: TGTGCCTGGAGAGGGGCAGGGGGCGAACCCCCCGGGGAGCTGTTTTTT; CDR3: CAWRGAGGEPPGELFF
V: TRBV10-1; J: TRBJ1-5; D: NA; DNA: TGCGCCAGCAGTGAGCGACAGGTTGATCAGCCCCAGCATTTT; CDR3: CASSERQVDQPQHF
V: TRBV5-5; J: TRBJ2-4; D: TRBD1; DNA: TGTGCCAGCAGCTTGGGGCCGGGACAGGGATACATTCAGTACTTC; CDR3: CASSLGPGQGYIQYF
V: TRBV11-2; J: TRBJ2-2; D: NA; DNA: TGTGCCAGCAGCCTTAAACAGTACGGCACCGGGGAGCTGTTTTTT; CDR3: CASSLKQYGTGELFF
V: TRBV2; J: TRBJ1-4; D: TRBD1; DNA: TGTGCCAGCAGAGACAGGGAGGTCGACGAAAAACTGTTTTTT; CDR3: CASRDREVDEKLFF
V: TRBV5-1; J: TRBJ1-1; D: TRBD1; DNA: TGCGCCAGCAGTTTTTCCACAGGGGTGGACACTGAAGCTTTCTTT; CDR3: CASSFSTGVDTEAFF
V: TRBV4-1; J: TRBJ1-2; D: TRBD1; DNA: TGCGCCAGCAGCAATGACAGGGGCAGGTATGGCTACACCTTC; CDR3: CASSNDRGRYGYTF
V: TRBV5-6; J: TRBJ1-1; D: NA; DNA: TGTGCCAGCAGGCGAGGGTGGAACACTGAAGCTTTCTTT; CDR3: CASRRGWNTEAFF
V: TRBV7-6; J: TRBJ1-3; D: NA; DNA: TGTGCCAGCAGCCTTCAATCGGGGGGCACCTCTGGAAACACCATATATTTT; CDR3: CASSLQSGGTSGNTIYF
V: TRBV2; J: TRBJ2-1; D: TRBD2; DNA: TGTGCCAGCAGTACCTTAGCGGGAGCTTACAATGAGCAGTTCTTC; CDR3: CASSTLAGAYNEQFF
V: TRBV7-2; J: TRBJ2-3; D: TRBD2; DNA: TGTGCCAGCAGCTTAGCTCCCACTAGCGGGAGCACAGATACGCAGTATTTT; CDR3: CASSLAPTSGSTDTQYF
V: TRBV6-5; J: TRBJ2-1; D: TRBD1; DNA: TGTGCCAGCAGTCAACCGGGACAGGGAAGGGGTGAGCAGTTCTTC; CDR3: CASSQPGQGRGEQFF
V: TRBV19; J: TRBJ1-1; D: NA; DNA: TGTGCCAGTAGACAACCCCGGCTCAGGGTCACTGAAGCTTTCTTT; CDR3: CASRQPRLRVTEAFF
V: TRBV5-4; J: TRBJ1-1; D: TRBD1; DNA: TGTGCCAGCAGCTTGGGGGCGGGACAGGTGATCATGAACACTGAAGCTTTCTTT; CDR3: CASSLGAGQVIMNTEAFF